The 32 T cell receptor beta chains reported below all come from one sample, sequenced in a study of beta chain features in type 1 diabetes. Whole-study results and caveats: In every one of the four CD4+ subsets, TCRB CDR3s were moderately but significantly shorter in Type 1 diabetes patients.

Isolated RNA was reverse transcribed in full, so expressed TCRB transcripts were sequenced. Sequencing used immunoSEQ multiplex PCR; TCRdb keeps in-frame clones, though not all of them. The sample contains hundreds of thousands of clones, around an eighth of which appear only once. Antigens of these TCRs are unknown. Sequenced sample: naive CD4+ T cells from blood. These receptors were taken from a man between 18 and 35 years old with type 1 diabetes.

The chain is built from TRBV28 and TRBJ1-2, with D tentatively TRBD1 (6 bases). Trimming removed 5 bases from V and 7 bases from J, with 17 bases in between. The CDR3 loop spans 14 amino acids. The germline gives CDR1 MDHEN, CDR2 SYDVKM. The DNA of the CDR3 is TGTGCCAGCAGTACAGGGAACTCAGTGCGTGGCTACACCTTC. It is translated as CASSTGNSVRGYTF.

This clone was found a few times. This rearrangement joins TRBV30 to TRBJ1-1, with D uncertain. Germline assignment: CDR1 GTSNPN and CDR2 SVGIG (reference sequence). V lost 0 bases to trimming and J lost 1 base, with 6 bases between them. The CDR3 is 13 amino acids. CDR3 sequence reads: CAWSVNANTEAFF. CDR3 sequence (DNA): TGTGCCTGGAGTGTTAATGCGAACACTGAAGCTTTCTTT.

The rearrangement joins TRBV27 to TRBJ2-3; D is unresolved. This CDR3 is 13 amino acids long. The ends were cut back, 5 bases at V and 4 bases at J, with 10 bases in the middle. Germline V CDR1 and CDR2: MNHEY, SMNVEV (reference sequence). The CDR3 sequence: CASSRSAADTQYF. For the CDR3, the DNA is TGTGCCAGCAGTAGGTCCGCCGCAGATACGCAGTATTTT.

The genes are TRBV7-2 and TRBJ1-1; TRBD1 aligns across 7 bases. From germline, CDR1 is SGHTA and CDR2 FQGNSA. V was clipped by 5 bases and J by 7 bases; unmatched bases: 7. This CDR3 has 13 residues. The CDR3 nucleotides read TGTGCCAGCAGCCTCCCCGGGACAGTTGAAGCTTTCTTT. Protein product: CASSLPGTVEAFF.

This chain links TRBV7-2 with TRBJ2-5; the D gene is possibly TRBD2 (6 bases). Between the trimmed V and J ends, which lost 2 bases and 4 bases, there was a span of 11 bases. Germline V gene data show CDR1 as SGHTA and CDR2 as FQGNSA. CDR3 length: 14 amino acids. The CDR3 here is CASSLSGEVETQYF. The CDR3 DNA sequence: TGTGCCAGCAGCTTATCGGGGGAGGTAGAGACCCAGTACTTC.

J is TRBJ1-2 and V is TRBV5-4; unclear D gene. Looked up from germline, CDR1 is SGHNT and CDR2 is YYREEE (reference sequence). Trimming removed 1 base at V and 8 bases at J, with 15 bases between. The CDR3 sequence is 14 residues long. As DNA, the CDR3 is TGTGCCAGCAGCTTGAGGCCGGCAGACGGCGGCTACACCTTC. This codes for CASSLRPADGGYTF. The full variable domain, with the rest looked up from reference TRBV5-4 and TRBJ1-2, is ETGVTQSPTHLIKTRGQQVTLRCSSQSGHNTVSWYQQALGQGPQFIFQYYREEENGRGNFPPRFSGLQFPNYSSELNVNALELDDSALYLCASSLRPADGGYTFGSGTRLTVV.

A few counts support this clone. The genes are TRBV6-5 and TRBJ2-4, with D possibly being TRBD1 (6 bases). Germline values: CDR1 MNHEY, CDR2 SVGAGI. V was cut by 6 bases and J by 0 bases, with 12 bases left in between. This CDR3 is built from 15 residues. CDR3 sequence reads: CASSQGHLAKNIQYF. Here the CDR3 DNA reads TGTGCCAGCAGCCAGGGACATTTAGCCAAAAACATTCAGTACTTC.

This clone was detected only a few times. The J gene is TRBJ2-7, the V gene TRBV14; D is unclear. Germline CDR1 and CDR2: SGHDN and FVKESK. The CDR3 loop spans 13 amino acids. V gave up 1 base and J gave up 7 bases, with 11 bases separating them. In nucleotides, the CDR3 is TGTGCCAGCAGCCAAGGGCCCGTGGGGGAGCAGTACTTC. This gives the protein CASSQGPVGEQYF.

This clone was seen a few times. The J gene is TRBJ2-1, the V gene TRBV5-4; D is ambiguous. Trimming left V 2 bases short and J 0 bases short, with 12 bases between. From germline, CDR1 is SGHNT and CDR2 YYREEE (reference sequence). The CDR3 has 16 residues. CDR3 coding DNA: TGTGCCAGCAGCTTAGTAATCCAGAGCTCCTACAATGAGCAGTTCTTC. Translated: CASSLVIQSSYNEQFF.

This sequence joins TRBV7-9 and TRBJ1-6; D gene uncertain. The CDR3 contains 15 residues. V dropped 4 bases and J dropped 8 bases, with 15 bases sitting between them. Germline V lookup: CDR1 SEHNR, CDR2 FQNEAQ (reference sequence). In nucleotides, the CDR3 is TGTGCCAGCAGCTACGTAGTGGGGTCGGATTCACCCCTCCACTTT. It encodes CASSYVVGSDSPLHF. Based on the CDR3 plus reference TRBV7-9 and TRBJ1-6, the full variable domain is DTGVSQNPRHKITKRGQNVTFRCDPISEHNRLYWYRQTLGQGPEFLTYFQNEAQLEKSRLLSDRFSAERPKGSFSTLEIQRTEQGDSAMYLCASSYVVGSDSPLHFGNGTRLTVT.

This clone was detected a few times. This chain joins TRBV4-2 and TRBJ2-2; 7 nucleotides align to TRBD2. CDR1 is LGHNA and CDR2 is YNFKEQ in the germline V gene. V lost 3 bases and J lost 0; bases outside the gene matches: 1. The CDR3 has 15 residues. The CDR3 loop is CASSHGLANTGELFF. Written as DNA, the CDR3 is TGTGCCAGCAGCCATGGACTAGCGAACACCGGGGAGCTGTTTTTT.

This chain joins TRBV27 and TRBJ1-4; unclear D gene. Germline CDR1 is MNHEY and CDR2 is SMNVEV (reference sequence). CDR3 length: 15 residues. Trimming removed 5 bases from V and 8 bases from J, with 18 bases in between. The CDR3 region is CASSPGGSQWEKLFF. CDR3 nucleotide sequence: TGTGCCAGCAGTCCGGGTGGGTCCCAATGGGAAAAACTGTTTTTT.

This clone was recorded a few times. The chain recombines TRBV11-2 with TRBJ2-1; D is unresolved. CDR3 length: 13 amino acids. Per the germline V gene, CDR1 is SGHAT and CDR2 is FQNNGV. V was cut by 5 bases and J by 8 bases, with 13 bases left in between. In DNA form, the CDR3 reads TGTGCCAGCAGCCCCCGAGTTGTAGATGAGCAGTTCTTC. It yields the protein CASSPRVVDEQFF.

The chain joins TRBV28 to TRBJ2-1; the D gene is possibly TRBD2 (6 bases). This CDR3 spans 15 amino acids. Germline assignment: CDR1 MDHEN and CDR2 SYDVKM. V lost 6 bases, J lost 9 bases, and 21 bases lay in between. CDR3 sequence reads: CASSPGLSSGFEQFF. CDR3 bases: TGTGCCAGCAGCCCCGGGCTGAGTAGCGGCTTTGAGCAGTTCTTC. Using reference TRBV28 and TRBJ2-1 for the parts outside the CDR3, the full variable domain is DVKVTQSSRYLVKRTGEKVFLECVQDMDHENMFWYRQDPGLGLRLIYFSYDVKMKEKGDIPEGYSVSREKKERFSLILESASTNQTSMYLCASSPGLSSGFEQFFGPGTRLTVL.

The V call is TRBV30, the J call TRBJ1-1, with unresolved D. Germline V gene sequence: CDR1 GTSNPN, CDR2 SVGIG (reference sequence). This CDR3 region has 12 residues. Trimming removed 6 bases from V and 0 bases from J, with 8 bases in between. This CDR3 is CACLRLNTEAFF. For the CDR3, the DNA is TGTGCCTGCCTAAGGTTGAACACTGAAGCTTTCTTT.

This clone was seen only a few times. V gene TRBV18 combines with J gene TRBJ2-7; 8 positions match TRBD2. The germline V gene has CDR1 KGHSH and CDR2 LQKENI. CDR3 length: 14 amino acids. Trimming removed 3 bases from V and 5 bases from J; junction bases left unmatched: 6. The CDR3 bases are TGTGCCAGCTCACCTTTTCGGGAGGGCCACGAGCAGTACTTC. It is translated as CASSPFREGHEQYF.

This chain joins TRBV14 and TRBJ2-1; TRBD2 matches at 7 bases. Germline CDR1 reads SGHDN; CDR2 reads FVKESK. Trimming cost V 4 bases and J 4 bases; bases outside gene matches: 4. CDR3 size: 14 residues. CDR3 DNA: TGTGCCAGCAGCCGGGGCGGGGGATACAATGAGCAGTTCTTC. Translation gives CASSRGGGYNEQFF.

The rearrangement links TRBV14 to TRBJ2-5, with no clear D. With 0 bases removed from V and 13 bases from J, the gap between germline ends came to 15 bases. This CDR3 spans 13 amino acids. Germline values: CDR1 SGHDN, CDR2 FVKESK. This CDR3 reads CASSQDVELRRYF. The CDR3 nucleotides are TGTGCCAGCAGCCAAGATGTCGAGCTTCGTCGGTACTTC.

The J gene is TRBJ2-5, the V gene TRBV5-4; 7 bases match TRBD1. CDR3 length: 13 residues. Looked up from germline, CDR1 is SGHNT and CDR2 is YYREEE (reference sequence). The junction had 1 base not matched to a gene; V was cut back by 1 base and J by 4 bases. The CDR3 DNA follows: TGTGCCAGCAGCTTGCCAGGGGGAGAGACCCAGTACTTC. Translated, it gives CASSLPGGETQYF.

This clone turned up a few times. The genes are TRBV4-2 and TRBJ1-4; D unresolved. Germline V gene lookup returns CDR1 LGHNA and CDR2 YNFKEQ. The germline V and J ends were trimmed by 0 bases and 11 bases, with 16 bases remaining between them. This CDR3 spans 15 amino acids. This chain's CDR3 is CASSQDGLLNRKLFF. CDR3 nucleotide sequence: TGTGCCAGCAGCCAAGATGGCCTCCTCAATCGGAAACTGTTTTTT.

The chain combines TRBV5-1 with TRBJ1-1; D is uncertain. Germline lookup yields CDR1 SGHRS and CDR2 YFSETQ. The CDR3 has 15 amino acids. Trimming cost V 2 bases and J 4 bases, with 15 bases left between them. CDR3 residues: CASSFLAAVGTEAFF. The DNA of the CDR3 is TGCGCCAGCAGCTTTTTGGCCGCGGTGGGCACTGAAGCTTTCTTT.

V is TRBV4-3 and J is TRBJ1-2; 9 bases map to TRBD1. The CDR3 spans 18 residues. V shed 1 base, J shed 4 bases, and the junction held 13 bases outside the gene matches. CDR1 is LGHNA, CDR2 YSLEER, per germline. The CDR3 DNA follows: TGCGCCAGCAGCCAAGTAGGACAGGGGCCCAAGGGGCCCTATGGCTACACCTTC. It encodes CASSQVGQGPKGPYGYTF.

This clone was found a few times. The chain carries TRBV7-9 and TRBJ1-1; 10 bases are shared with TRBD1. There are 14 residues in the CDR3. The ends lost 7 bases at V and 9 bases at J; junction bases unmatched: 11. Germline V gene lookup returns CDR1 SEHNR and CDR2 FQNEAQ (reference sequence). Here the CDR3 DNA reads TGTGCCAGCACCTCGACAGGGGGCGAAAGTCAAGCTTTCTTT. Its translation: CASTSTGGESQAFF.

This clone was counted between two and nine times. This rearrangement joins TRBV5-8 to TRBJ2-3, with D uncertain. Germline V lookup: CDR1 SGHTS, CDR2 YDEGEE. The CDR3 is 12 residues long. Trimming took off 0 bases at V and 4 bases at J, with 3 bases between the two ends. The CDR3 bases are TGTGCCAGCAGCTTGGATCCAGATACGCAGTATTTT. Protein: CASSLDPDTQYF.

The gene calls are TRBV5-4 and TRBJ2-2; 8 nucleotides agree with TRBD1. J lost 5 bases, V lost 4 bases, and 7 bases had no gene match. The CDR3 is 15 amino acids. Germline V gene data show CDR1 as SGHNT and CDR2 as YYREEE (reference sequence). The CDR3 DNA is TGTGCCAGCAGCCCGCCGGACAGGGATACCGGGGAGCTGTTTTTT. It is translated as CASSPPDRDTGELFF.

The DNA for the CDR3 is TGCAGCTCCCTGGGGGGGCGAGCTAACTATGGCTACACCTTC. Protein sequence: CSSLGGRANYGYTF. The chain combines TRBV29-1 with TRBJ1-2; a weak D match, TRBD1 (6 bases). CDR3 length equals 14 residues. V lost 8 bases, J lost 0 bases, and 16 bases lay in between. Looked up from germline, CDR1 is SQVTM and CDR2 is ANQGSEA.

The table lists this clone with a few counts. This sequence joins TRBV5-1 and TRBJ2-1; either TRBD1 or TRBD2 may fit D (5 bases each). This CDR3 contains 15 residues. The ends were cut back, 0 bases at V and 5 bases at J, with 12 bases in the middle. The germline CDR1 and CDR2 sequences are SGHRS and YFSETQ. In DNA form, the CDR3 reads TGCGCCAGCAGCTTGGATATAGGGGAGCACAATGAGCAGTTCTTC. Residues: CASSLDIGEHNEQFF.

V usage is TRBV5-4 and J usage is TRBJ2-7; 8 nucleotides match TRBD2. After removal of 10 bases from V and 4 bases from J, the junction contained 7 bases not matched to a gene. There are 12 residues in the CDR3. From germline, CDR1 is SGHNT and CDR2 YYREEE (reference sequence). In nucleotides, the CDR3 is TGTGCCTGGCGGGGGGCCCGTTACGAGCAGTACTTC. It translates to CAWRGARYEQYF.

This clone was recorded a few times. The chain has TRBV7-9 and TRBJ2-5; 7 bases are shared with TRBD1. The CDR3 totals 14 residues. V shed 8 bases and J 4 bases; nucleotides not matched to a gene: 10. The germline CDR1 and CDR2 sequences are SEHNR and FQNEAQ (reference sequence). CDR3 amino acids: CASRTQGTGETQYF. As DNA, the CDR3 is TGTGCCAGCCGCACACAGGGGACCGGAGAGACCCAGTACTTC.

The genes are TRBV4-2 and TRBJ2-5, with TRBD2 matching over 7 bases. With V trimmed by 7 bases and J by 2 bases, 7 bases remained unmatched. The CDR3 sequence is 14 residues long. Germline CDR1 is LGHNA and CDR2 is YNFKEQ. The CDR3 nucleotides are TGTGCCAGCAAGGGAGGGCCTCTTCAAGAGACCCAGTACTTC. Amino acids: CASKGGPLQETQYF.

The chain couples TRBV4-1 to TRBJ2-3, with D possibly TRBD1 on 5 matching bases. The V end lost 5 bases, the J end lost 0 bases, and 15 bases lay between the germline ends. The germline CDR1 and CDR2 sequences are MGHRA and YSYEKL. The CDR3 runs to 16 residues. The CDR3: CASSVSGRDSTDTQYF. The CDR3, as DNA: TGCGCCAGCAGCGTATCAGGCAGGGATAGCACAGATACGCAGTATTTT.

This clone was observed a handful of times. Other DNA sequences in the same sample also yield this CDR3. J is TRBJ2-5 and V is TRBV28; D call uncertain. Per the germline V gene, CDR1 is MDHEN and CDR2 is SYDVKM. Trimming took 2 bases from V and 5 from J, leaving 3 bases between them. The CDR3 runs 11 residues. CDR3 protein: CASSLRETQYF. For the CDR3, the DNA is TGTGCCAGCAGTTTACGCGAGACCCAGTACTTC. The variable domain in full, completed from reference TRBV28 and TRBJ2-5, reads DVKVTQSSRYLVKRTGEKVFLECVQDMDHENMFWYRQDPGLGLRLIYFSYDVKMKEKGDIPEGYSVSREKKERFSLILESASTNQTSMYLCASSLRETQYFGPGTRLLVL.